This T cell receptor beta chain was sequenced during a study of early T cells in non-severe SARS-CoV-2 infection. The germline gives CDR1 DFQATT, CDR2 SNEGSKA (reference sequence). The J segment lost 4 bases and the V segment lost 6 bases, leaving 9 bases of the junction unmatched. The CDR3 covers 14 residues. This clonotype was picked up a small number of times. MiXCR, run by TCRdb on the 5' RACE reads, gives a single entry per CDR3 protein. The sample yields about 77,000 distinct CDR3 sequences, more than 7.5% seen once. The sequenced material came from whole blood. The V gene is TRBV20-1, the J gene TRBJ2-7; 10 bases align to TRBD1. This receptor was taken from an adult who was a healthcare worker with PCR-confirmed SARS-CoV-2 infection or an uninfected control (not recorded which). Written as DNA, the CDR3 is TGCAGTGCCTTTTCCGGGACAGGGGATTACGAGCAGTACTTC. This gives the protein CSAFSGTGDYEQYF.